This T cell receptor (beta chain) was observed in a study of blood T cell repertoires in COVID-19. Turning to the study itself: Collection of acute and convalescent COVID-19 samples took place in the United States, Italy and Spain.

V gave up 3 bases and J gave up 7 bases, with 8 bases separating them. Germline assignment: CDR1 SGHTS and CDR2 YDEGEE. There are 12 residues in the CDR3. Authors' processing steps: Researchers report that nucleated cell counts were estimated from reference gene primer amplification. TCRdb's copy holds only in-frame clones and misses some; the assay was immunoSEQ multiplex PCR. V and J calls and clone size are as listed in that table; D and trimming were resolved from the DNA. This sample has roughly 30,000 clones, with roughly 93% found just once. This TCR came from a human donor in a cohort sampled during active COVID-19. The chain uses TRBV5-8 and TRBJ1-5; D unresolved. The sequenced sample consisted of peripheral blood. DNA of the CDR3: TGTGCCAGCAGCTCGGGTGAGCAGCCCCAGCATTTT. It encodes CASSSGEQPQHF.